This T cell receptor beta chain is drawn from a study of glioma-infiltrating T cells. Study-wide points: Tissue-blood divergence was below expectation in non-neoplastic patients, above in gliomas. Only very few CDR3 sequences appeared in both tissue and blood.

Germline lookup yields CDR1 MNHEY and CDR2 SVGEGT. The CDR3 runs 11 residues. After removal of 7 bases from V and 5 bases from J, the junction contained 2 bases not matched to a gene. The iRepertoire nested amplicon-rescue multiplex PCR amplified TCR alpha and beta CDR3s from RNA. One-step reverse transcription and amplification started from approximately 100-400 ng of tissue mRNA or PBMC total RNA. Via MiXCR, TCRdb re-called the multiplex PCR reads, giving one row per CDR3 protein. The sample includes over 15,000 distinct CDR3 sequences, roughly 60% of them seen just once. A remark on this clonotype: Its antigen is not identified.

The chain carries TRBV6-2 or TRBV6-3 and TRBJ2-7; 7 bases align to TRBD2. This receptor was obtained from a human donor with low-grade glioma or glioblastoma, undergoing nonglioma brain surgery, or in good health (not recorded which). The sample comprised glioma tissue, nonneoplastic brain tissue, or PBMCs (not recorded which). The CDR3: CASTRGNEQYF. The CDR3, as DNA: TGTGCCAGCACGCGGGGGAACGAGCAGTACTTC.